Sequencing of this T cell receptor beta chain was carried out in a study of T cells in Graves' hyperthyroidism and ophthalmopathy. Overall study context: Peripheral blood was obtained at initial diagnosis, preceding any treatment. Findings of the study overall: Stable hyperthyroidism was told apart from ophthalmopathy by a model built on 13 V-J features.

This clonotype was found many times. Antigen specificity is unknown. Absent ophthalmopathy progression within 18 months defined stable Graves' hyperthyroidism. Diagnoses were made from clinical symptoms, serum measures (thyroxine and TRAb), thyroid ultrasound and orbital computed tomography. Amplified TCR beta CDR3 regions came from RNA transcripts. TCR CDR3 regions were first amplified by RT-PCR with HTBI primers. From the multiplex PCR reads, TCRdb called clonotypes with MiXCR, one entry per CDR3 protein. Of around 700,000 distinct CDR3 sequences listed, about a third are singletons. Trimming shortened V by 0 bases and J by 9 bases, and 17 bases separated the two germline ends. Germline V lookup: CDR1 SEHNR, CDR2 FQNEAQ (reference sequence). The CDR3 loop spans 16 amino acids.

This clonotype was sampled from a woman aged 40-49 years with Graves' hyperthyroidism. Specimen: blood. The chain couples TRBV7-9 to TRBJ2-2, with D maybe TRBD1 (5 bases). The CDR3 region is CASSLAQGASSRELFF. The DNA of the CDR3 is TGTGCCAGCAGCTTAGCGCAAGGGGCTTCCTCCAGGGAGCTGTTTTTT.